One sample yielded the 11 T cell receptor beta chains listed below, sequenced in a study of shared clonotypes between healthy human individuals. Method: immunoSEQ multiplex PCR; TCRdb's copy keeps in-frame clones and lacks some. The table includes 2 million to 2.5 million clones, 93% detected once. The specimen sequenced was naive CD4+ T cells from PBMCs. Subset indicated: CD45RA+ positively selected. The receptors stem from a man younger than 35 in good health. Some clones in this sample may be carry-over from other donors' samples.

The chain couples TRBV7-3 to TRBJ2-3, with D hard to call. The CDR3 contains 16 residues. V was clipped by 0 bases and J by 1 base, with 11 bases between them. Germline CDR1 SGHTA, CDR2 FQGTGA. CDR3 in amino acids: CASSLTGPARTDTQYF. The CDR3, as DNA: TGTGCCAGCAGCTTAACCGGGCCGGCTCGCACAGATACGCAGTATTTT. Supplemented by reference TRBV7-3 and TRBJ2-3, the full variable domain reads GAGVSQTPSNKVTEKGKYVELRCDPISGHTALYWYRQSLGQGPEFLIYFQGTGAADDSGLPNDRFFAVRPEGSVSTLKIQRTERGDSAVYLCASSLTGPARTDTQYFGPGTRLTVL.

This chain joins TRBV2 and TRBJ1-2; 7 bases match TRBD1. In germline, CDR1 is SNHLY, CDR2 FYNNEI. V dropped 4 bases and J dropped 7; count of bases not matched to a gene: 3. This CDR3 has 12 residues. In DNA form, the CDR3 reads TGTGCCAGCAGTGGACAGGGTGGTGGCTACACCTTC. It is translated as CASSGQGGGYTF.

This chain links TRBV7-9 with TRBJ2-1; no definite D call. The V end lost 5 bases, the J end lost 9 bases, and 17 bases lay between the germline ends. CDR3 length: 14 amino acids. CDR1 is SEHNR and CDR2 is FQNEAQ in the germline V gene (reference sequence). The CDR3 region is CASSPDPRVGEQFF. DNA of the CDR3: TGTGCCAGCAGCCCTGACCCCCGAGTTGGTGAGCAGTTCTTC.

J is TRBJ2-5 and V is TRBV4-2; TRBD2 agrees at 11 bases. The J call may be wrong; the DNA end is better matched by TRBJ2-7. CDR1 and CDR2 (germline): LGHNA, YNFKEQ. The length of the CDR3 is 15 residues. CDR3 sequence reads: CASSQIAGGPREQYF. Written as DNA, the CDR3 is TGTGCCAGCAGCCAGATAGCGGGAGGGCCACGCGAGCAGTACTTC.

J is TRBJ2-7 and V is TRBV18; no firm D call. Trimming cost V 1 base and J 0 bases, with 10 bases left between them. Germline V gives CDR1 KGHSH, CDR2 LQKENI. CDR3 size: 15 residues. CDR3 nucleotide sequence: TGTGCCAGCTCACCACTAGGGTACGCCTCCTACGAGCAGTACTTC. Residues: CASSPLGYASYEQYF.

This chain uses TRBV19 with TRBJ1-5; D gene unclear. V lost 5 bases, J lost 4 bases, and 18 bases lay in between. Germline V gene lookup returns CDR1 LNHDA and CDR2 SQIVND (reference sequence). The CDR3 sequence is 16 residues long. This CDR3 reads CASSESKGSYNQPQHF. The CDR3 region has the DNA TGTGCCAGTAGTGAAAGTAAGGGCAGCTATAATCAGCCCCAGCATTTT.

This clone was seen once. This chain joins TRBV19 and TRBJ2-5; tentative D call: TRBD2 (7 bases). Trimming took 9 bases from V and 1 from J, leaving 15 bases between them. Per the germline V gene, CDR1 is LNHDA and CDR2 is SQIVND (reference sequence). The length of the CDR3 is 14 residues. The CDR3: CASRKGGGQETQYF. CDR3 in DNA: TGTGCCAGCCGGAAGGGAGGGGGCCAAGAGACCCAGTACTTC.

The chain has TRBV5-4 and TRBJ2-3, with D uncertain. This CDR3 region has 16 residues. Germline CDR1 reads SGHNT; CDR2 reads YYREEE (reference sequence). V was clipped by 4 bases and J by 3 bases, with 18 bases between them. CDR3 bases: TGTGCCAGCAGCACGCCGAAGGTTGGGCGGACAGATACGCAGTATTTT. It translates to CASSTPKVGRTDTQYF.

The chain links TRBV19 to TRBJ1-1; TRBD1 matches at 7 bases. This CDR3 region has 13 residues. V was pared by 2 bases and J by 9 bases, with 6 bases of the junction left unmatched. CDR1 is LNHDA and CDR2 is SQIVND in the germline V gene (reference sequence). The CDR3 bases are TGTGCCAGTAGTATAAGATTGACAGGGAAAGCTTTCTTT. Translation gives CASSIRLTGKAFF.

The chain links TRBV5-1 to TRBJ1-2; tentatively, D is TRBD1 (5 bases). Trimming left V 4 bases short and J 3 bases short, with 10 bases between. CDR1 is SGHRS and CDR2 is YFSETQ in the germline V gene. This CDR3 is built from 13 residues. The CDR3 sequence: CASSVGGDYGYTF. CDR3 nucleotide sequence: TGCGCCAGCAGCGTAGGAGGGGACTATGGCTACACCTTC.

The gene calls are TRBV28 and TRBJ1-4; 10 nucleotides align to TRBD1. CDR1 is MDHEN and CDR2 is SYDVKM in the germline V gene. This CDR3 has 15 residues. After removal of 5 bases from V and 8 bases from J, the junction contained 8 bases not matched to a gene. In DNA form, the CDR3 reads TGTGCCAGCAGTCAAGCCGGGACAGGGGAAGAAAAACTGTTTTTT. Amino acid sequence: CASSQAGTGEEKLFF.